This entry concerns a single T cell receptor beta chain. Its antigen is unknown. This specimen comes from a study of T cells in tuberculosis. Study details: In South Africa, adults with active tuberculosis were compared with IGRA-negative and latently infected IGRA-positive adolescents.

CDR1 and CDR2 from the germline V gene are WNHNN and SYGVQD (reference sequence). This CDR3 spans 17 amino acids. After removal of 0 bases from V and 1 base from J, the junction contained 6 bases not matched to a gene. General observations from the study: Classification accuracy was around 90% (AUROC over 0.85) with the GMM-specific repertoire. Shorter CDR3-alpha in active tuberculosis partly drove smaller distances.

Only in-frame clones appear in the TCRdb table, and some are missing; sequencing was by immunoSEQ multiplex PCR. Of 30,000 to 35,000 clones listed, 95% to 97% are singletons. The sequencing input was PBMCs. This sequence was found in a donor aged 10 to 29 with latent tuberculosis or without tuberculosis infection. V and J are TRBV10-1 and TRBJ2-7; TRBD1 aligns across 10 bases. The DNA for the CDR3 is TGCGCCAGCAGTGAGTCGACAGGGGGCGGTGGGTCCTACGAGCAGTACTTC. Translated: CASSESTGGGGSYEQYF.